The present T cell receptor beta chain was sequenced within a study of T-cell memory formation after mild COVID-19. The authors produced TCR alpha and TCR beta cDNA libraries with sample barcodes and UMIs by 5'RACE using constant-segment primers. TCRdb processed the 5' RACE reads anew with MiXCR; each CDR3 protein has one entry. The sample lists 400,000 to 500,000 distinct CDR3 sequences, roughly 24% occurring once. Of note for this clonotype: Its specificity is unknown.

With V trimmed by 6 bases and J by 2 bases, 4 bases remained unmatched. The CDR3 has 14 residues. Germline V gene data show CDR1 as SGHRS and CDR2 as YFSETQ. General observations from the study: The pre-infection memory compartment contained some responding clones, suggesting cross-reactive memory joined.

This TCR was recovered from an adult woman who had mild COVID-19 (a few samples of this study predate the infection). Cell type and time point are not known. Sequencing input: PBMCs or a T cell subset sorted from them (not recorded which). This chain uses TRBV5-1 with TRBJ2-2, with 7 bases matching TRBD1. In DNA form, the CDR3 reads TGCGCCAGCACCGGGACAGCCAACACCGGGGAGCTGTTTTTT. Translation: CASTGTANTGELFF.